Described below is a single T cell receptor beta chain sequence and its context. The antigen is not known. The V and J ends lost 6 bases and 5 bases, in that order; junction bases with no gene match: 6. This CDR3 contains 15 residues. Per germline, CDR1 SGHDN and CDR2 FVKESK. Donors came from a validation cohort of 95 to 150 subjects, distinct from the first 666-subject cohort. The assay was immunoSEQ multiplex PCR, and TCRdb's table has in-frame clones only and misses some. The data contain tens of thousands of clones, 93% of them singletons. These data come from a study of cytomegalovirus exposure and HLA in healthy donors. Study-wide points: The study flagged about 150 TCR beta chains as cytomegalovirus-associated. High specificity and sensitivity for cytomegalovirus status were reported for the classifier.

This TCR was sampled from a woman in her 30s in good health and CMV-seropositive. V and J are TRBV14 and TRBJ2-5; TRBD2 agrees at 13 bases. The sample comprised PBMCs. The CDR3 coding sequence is TGTGCCAGCAGTCTGACTAGCGGGAGGTTTGAGACCCAGTACTTC. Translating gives CASSLTSGRFETQYF.